The 24 T cell receptor beta chains reported below all come from one sample, sequenced in a study of PD-L1 blockade in urothelial cancer. The time point is: peripheral blood 6 weeks after treatment start. TCRdb's copy holds only in-frame clones and misses some; the assay was immunoSEQ multiplex PCR. The sample records 30,000 to 45,000 clones, roughly 80% being singletons. Material: PBMCs, obtained around atezolizumab (anti-PD-L1) treatment. Receptor source: a man in his forties with urothelial cancer.

The table lists this clone with a count of one. The V and J genes are TRBV7-9 and TRBJ1-1; TRBD1 aligns across 7 bases. The germline gives CDR1 SEHNR, CDR2 FQNEAQ (reference sequence). The V and J ends lost 8 bases and 6 bases, in that order; junction bases with no gene match: 6. CDR3 size: 12 residues. The DNA for the CDR3 is TGTGCCAGCGGGACAGCGGGTCCTGAAGCTTTCTTT. Residues: CASGTAGPEAFF.

This rearrangement joins TRBV5-1 to TRBJ1-1; D is uncertain. The CDR3 runs to 14 residues. Trimming left V 8 bases short and J 4 bases short, with 18 bases between. CDR1 and CDR2 from the germline V gene are SGHRS and YFSETQ. The CDR3 sequence is CASREGSQGTEAFF. DNA for the CDR3: TGCGCCAGTCGCGAGGGCTCTCAAGGCACTGAAGCTTTCTTT. The full variable domain, in which reference TRBV5-1 and TRBJ1-1 provide the parts outside the CDR3, is KAGVTQTPRYLIKTRGQQVTLSCSPISGHRSVSWYQQTPGQGLQFLFEYFSETQRNKGNFPGRFSGRQFSNSRSEMNVSTLELGDSALYLCASREGSQGTEAFFGQGTRLTVV.

This clone was picked up one time. The chain carries TRBV6-1 and TRBJ2-1; 7 nucleotides agree with TRBD1. Trimming at V came to 2 bases and at J to 4 bases, leaving 11 bases not matched to a gene. The CDR3 is made up of 17 amino acids. From germline, CDR1 is MNHNS and CDR2 SASEGT. Here the CDR3 DNA reads TGTGCCAGCAGTGAAATCCCGGGACAGAATATATACAATGAGCAGTTCTTC. Translation gives CASSEIPGQNIYNEQFF.

The chain uses TRBV18 and TRBJ2-3; D unclear. The germline V gene encodes CDR1 KGHSH and CDR2 LQKENI. The CDR3 is 17 amino acids. The germline V and J ends were trimmed by 2 bases and 0 bases, with 15 bases remaining between them. The CDR3 here is CASSPGFVTISTDTQYF. CDR3 DNA: TGTGCCAGCTCACCAGGATTTGTCACTATAAGCACAGATACGCAGTATTTT.

The chain has TRBV29-1 and TRBJ2-5; 14 nucleotides match TRBD2. CDR1 is SQVTM, CDR2 ANQGSEA, per germline. The V and J ends lost 4 bases and 4 bases, in that order; junction bases with no gene match: 5. The CDR3 has 15 residues. CDR3 protein: CSVARLAGGAETQYF. CDR3 DNA sequence: TGCAGCGTTGCCCGACTAGCGGGAGGGGCAGAGACCCAGTACTTC. The variable domain in full, with the rest retrieved from reference TRBV29-1 and TRBJ2-5, is SAVISQKPSRDICQRGTSLTIQCQVDSQVTMMFWYRQQPGQSLTLIATANQGSEATYESGFVIDKFPISRPNLTFSTLTVSNMSPEDSSIYLCSVARLAGGAETQYFGPGTRLLVL.

In DNA, the CDR3 is TGTGCCAGCAGTGGTCTGAGACTAGGACTGTTTTTT. It specifies CASSGLRLGLFF. The rearrangement links TRBV2 to TRBJ1-4, with D hard to call. The CDR3 is 12 amino acids. The V end lost 4 bases, the J end lost 13 bases, and 13 bases lay between the germline ends. Germline V gives CDR1 SNHLY, CDR2 FYNNEI.

The chain joins TRBV6-6 to TRBJ2-4, with TRBD1 matching over 7 bases. There are 15 residues in the CDR3. The J segment lost 6 bases and the V segment lost 7 bases, leaving 12 bases of the junction unmatched. Germline V gives CDR1 MNHNY, CDR2 SVGAGI (reference sequence). CDR3 in DNA: TGTGCCAGCATCGACAGGGAATTAAGGGGAAACATTCAGTACTTC. This sequence encodes CASIDRELRGNIQYF.

The V and J genes are TRBV6-1 and TRBJ2-5, with TRBD2 matching over 9 bases. Germline CDR1 reads MNHNS; CDR2 reads SASEGT. The CDR3 covers 15 residues. J was trimmed by 5 bases and V by 5 bases; bases with no gene match: 9. This CDR3 is CASSTQTGTSETQYF. Here the CDR3 DNA reads TGTGCCAGCAGTACTCAAACCGGGACTAGCGAGACCCAGTACTTC.

The chain joins TRBV2 to TRBJ1-5; no clear D gene. This CDR3 is 14 amino acids long. In germline, CDR1 is SNHLY, CDR2 FYNNEI. Trimming took off 5 bases at V and 0 bases at J, with 8 bases between the two ends. The CDR3 coding sequence is TGTGCCAGCAGTCCCAGTTATAGCAATCAGCCCCAGCATTTT. Translated: CASSPSYSNQPQHF.

The chain joins TRBV10-2 to TRBJ2-1, with 7 bases fitting TRBD2. CDR3 length: 13 amino acids. V gave up 6 bases and J gave up 6 bases; unmatched junction bases: 5. Germline lookup yields CDR1 WSHSY and CDR2 SAAADI. CDR3 bases: TGCGCCAGCAGGGAGCGGGGATTCAATGAGCAGTTCTTC. It translates to CASRERGFNEQFF.

The V call is TRBV7-9, the J call TRBJ1-2; 8 positions match TRBD1. Unmatched junction bases numbered 12, after V lost 5 bases and J lost 7 bases. Germline assignment: CDR1 SEHNR and CDR2 FQNEAQ (reference sequence). This CDR3 is 15 amino acids long. The CDR3 spells CASSRQPGGAGGYTF. The CDR3 region has the DNA TGTGCCAGCAGCCGGCAACCAGGGGGCGCAGGTGGCTACACCTTC.

The chain joins TRBV28 to TRBJ1-1, with 7 bases aligning to TRBD1. The CDR3 consists of 13 residues. Germline V gene data show CDR1 as MDHEN and CDR2 as SYDVKM. V shed 7 bases and J 6 bases; nucleotides not matched to a gene: 8. Here the CDR3 reads CASTITGTAEAFF. DNA of the CDR3: TGTGCCAGCACCATAACCGGGACAGCTGAAGCTTTCTTT. The full variable domain, in which reference TRBV28 and TRBJ1-1 provide the parts outside the CDR3, is DVKVTQSSRYLVKRTGEKVFLECVQDMDHENMFWYRQDPGLGLRLIYFSYDVKMKEKGDIPEGYSVSREKKERFSLILESASTNQTSMYLCASTITGTAEAFFGQGTRLTVV.

The CDR3 DNA reads TGTGCCAGTAGTCCCGGGACAAGGGACACTGAAGCTTTCTTT. This sequence encodes CASSPGTRDTEAFF. This chain uses TRBV19 with TRBJ1-1, with TRBD1 as a possible D gene (6 bases). Germline assignment: CDR1 LNHDA and CDR2 SQIVND (reference sequence). Trimming took off 5 bases at V and 3 bases at J, with 13 bases between the two ends. The CDR3 runs 14 residues.

The gene calls are TRBV4-1 and TRBJ2-2; 10 nucleotides align to TRBD2. Germline V gives CDR1 MGHRA, CDR2 YSYEKL. This CDR3 contains 15 residues. Trimming at V came to 3 bases and at J to 8 bases, leaving 6 bases not matched to a gene. The CDR3 spells CASSQWTSGVGELFF. Here the CDR3 DNA reads TGCGCCAGCAGCCAGTGGACTAGCGGAGTGGGGGAGCTGTTTTTT.

The chain employs TRBV28 and TRBJ1-2; 7 bases agree with TRBD1. The CDR3 extends over 16 amino acids. V dropped 4 bases and J dropped 8; count of bases not matched to a gene: 16. CDR1 is MDHEN and CDR2 is SYDVKM in the germline V gene. As DNA, the CDR3 is TGTGCCAGCAGTTGGGGGTGGGCCAGGGGGTCCTCCGGCTACACCTTC. Protein: CASSWGWARGSSGYTF.

This clone was seen a single time. V usage is TRBV18 and J usage is TRBJ2-7; D is undetermined. Trimming cost V 1 base and J 5 bases, with 12 bases left between them. CDR1 and CDR2 from the germline V gene are KGHSH and LQKENI. The CDR3 consists of 14 residues. The CDR3, as DNA: TGTGCCAGCTCACCACGCCCAGCGTCCCACGAGCAGTACTTC. This gives the protein CASSPRPASHEQYF.

This rearrangement joins TRBV5-1 to TRBJ2-7; TRBD1 matches 9 bases. J was trimmed by 6 bases and V by 4 bases; bases with no gene match: 8. From germline, CDR1 is SGHRS and CDR2 YFSETQ. The CDR3 extends over 14 amino acids. CDR3 DNA: TGCGCCAGCAGCCAACAGGGGGCCGGTAGCGAGCAGTACTTC. Translation gives CASSQQGAGSEQYF. The variable domain in full, completed from reference TRBV5-1 and TRBJ2-7, reads KAGVTQTPRYLIKTRGQQVTLSCSPISGHRSVSWYQQTPGQGLQFLFEYFSETQRNKGNFPGRFSGRQFSNSRSEMNVSTLELGDSALYLCASSQQGAGSEQYFGPGTRLTVT.

This clone has a handful of counts. The chain recombines TRBV7-2 with TRBJ2-1; 7 bases fit TRBD2. The CDR3 loop spans 15 amino acids. From germline, CDR1 is SGHTA and CDR2 FQGNSA. V lost 5 bases and J lost 0; bases outside the gene matches: 4. DNA of the CDR3: TGTGCCAGCAGCCTGAGCGGGAACTCCTACAATGAGCAGTTCTTC. Translation gives CASSLSGNSYNEQFF.

The chain has TRBV19 and TRBJ2-7; 7 bases line up with TRBD1. Trimming took 4 bases from V and 6 from J; bases not matched to a gene: 3. In germline, CDR1 is LNHDA, CDR2 SQIVND (reference sequence). The CDR3 is made up of 12 amino acids. Here the CDR3 reads CASSRTGVEQYF. DNA of the CDR3: TGTGCCAGTAGTAGGACAGGAGTCGAGCAGTACTTC.

The chain recombines TRBV21-1 with TRBJ2-1; the D call TRBD2 from the table was never checked on the DNA. TRBV21-1 is annotated as a pseudogene. The CDR3 is 17 residues long. The CDR3 loop is CASSKLGLAGSYNEQFF. In nucleotides, the CDR3 is TGTGCCAGCAGCAAATTAGGACTAGCGGGCTCCTACAATGAGCAGTTCTTC.

V and J are TRBV7-9 and TRBJ2-7, with D tentatively TRBD2 (7 bases). Germline V lookup: CDR1 SEHNR, CDR2 FQNEAQ (reference sequence). V lost 7 bases, J lost 5 bases, and 15 bases lay in between. This CDR3 has 13 amino acids. The CDR3: CASNSGGRDEQYF. The DNA of the CDR3 is TGTGCCAGCAACTCCGGGGGGCGTGACGAGCAGTACTTC. Variable domain in full (rest from reference TRBV7-9 and TRBJ2-7): DTGVSQNPRHKITKRGQNVTFRCDPISEHNRLYWYRQTLGQGPEFLTYFQNEAQLEKSRLLSDRFSAERPKGSFSTLEIQRTEQGDSAMYLCASNSGGRDEQYFGPGTRLTVT.

This rearrangement joins TRBV9 to TRBJ2-2; D may be TRBD2 (6 bases). Germline CDR1 SGDLS, CDR2 YYNGEE. The V and J ends lost 2 bases and 3 bases respectively, with 8 bases between them. This CDR3 is built from 14 residues. The CDR3 region has the DNA TGTGCCAGCAGCGTGCCGGGAGACACCGGGGAGCTGTTTTTT. Amino acid sequence: CASSVPGDTGELFF. Together with reference TRBV9 and TRBJ2-2, the CDR3 gives the full variable domain: DSGVTQTPKHLITATGQRVTLRCSPRSGDLSVYWYQQSLDQGLQFLIQYYNGEERAKGNILERFSAQQFPDLHSELNLSSLELGDSALYFCASSVPGDTGELFFGEGSRLTVL.

V usage is TRBV18 and J usage is TRBJ2-2; D is uncertain. Germline V gene lookup returns CDR1 KGHSH and CDR2 LQKENI. The CDR3 loop spans 14 amino acids. V was shortened by 3 bases and J by 4 bases, with 9 bases between the two germline ends. CDR3 in amino acids: CASSPGLVTGELFF. CDR3 sequence (DNA): TGTGCCAGCTCACCCGGTCTGGTCACCGGGGAGCTGTTTTTT.

Concerning this clone itself: The identical CDR3 is also encoded by other nucleotide sequences in the sample. The rearrangement joins TRBV5-1 to TRBJ2-1; D not certain. The CDR3 spans 13 residues. Germline CDR1 reads SGHRS; CDR2 reads YFSETQ. Trimming removed 0 bases from V and 4 bases from J, with 5 bases in between. The CDR3 sequence is CASSLAVYNEQFF. DNA of the CDR3: TGCGCCAGCAGCTTGGCGGTGTACAATGAGCAGTTCTTC.